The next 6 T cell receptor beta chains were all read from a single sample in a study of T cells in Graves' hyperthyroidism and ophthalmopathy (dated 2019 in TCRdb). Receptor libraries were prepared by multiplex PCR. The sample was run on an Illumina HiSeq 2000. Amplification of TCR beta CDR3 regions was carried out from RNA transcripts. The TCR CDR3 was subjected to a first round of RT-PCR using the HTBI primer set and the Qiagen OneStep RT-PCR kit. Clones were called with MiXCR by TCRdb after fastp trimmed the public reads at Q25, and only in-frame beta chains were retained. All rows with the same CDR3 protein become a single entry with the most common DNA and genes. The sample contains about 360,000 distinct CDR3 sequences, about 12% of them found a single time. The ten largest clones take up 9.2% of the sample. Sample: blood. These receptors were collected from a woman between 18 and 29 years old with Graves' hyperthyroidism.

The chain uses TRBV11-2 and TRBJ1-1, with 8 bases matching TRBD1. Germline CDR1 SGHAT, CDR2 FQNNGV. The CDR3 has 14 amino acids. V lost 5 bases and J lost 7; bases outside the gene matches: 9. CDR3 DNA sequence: TGTGCCAGCAGCCGCCCGGACAGGGCAGGTGAAGCTTTCTTT. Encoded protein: CASSRPDRAGEAFF.

CDR3 DNA sequence: TGTGCCTGGAGTGTAGGGCAGGGGGCTAGCGAGCAGTACTTC. Amino acids: CAWSVGQGASEQYF. The chain is built from TRBV30 and TRBJ2-7; 8 bases fit TRBD1. This CDR3 region has 14 residues. J lost 6 bases, V lost 0 bases, and 7 bases had no gene match. Per germline, CDR1 GTSNPN and CDR2 SVGIG (reference sequence). Looking up the rest from reference TRBV30 and TRBJ2-7 gives the full variable domain: SQTIHQWPATLVQPVGSPLSLECTVEGTSNPNLYWYRQAAGRGLQLLFYSVGIGQISSEVPQNLSASRPQDRQFILSSKKLLLSDSGFYLCAWSVGQGASEQYFGPGTRLTVT.

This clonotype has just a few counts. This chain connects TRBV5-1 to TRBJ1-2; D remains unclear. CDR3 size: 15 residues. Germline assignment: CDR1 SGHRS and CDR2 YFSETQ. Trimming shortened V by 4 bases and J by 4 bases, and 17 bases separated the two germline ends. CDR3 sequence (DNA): TGCGCCAGCAGCGACTTAATCCCCTCTAGCTATGGCTACACCTTC. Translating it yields CASSDLIPSSYGYTF.

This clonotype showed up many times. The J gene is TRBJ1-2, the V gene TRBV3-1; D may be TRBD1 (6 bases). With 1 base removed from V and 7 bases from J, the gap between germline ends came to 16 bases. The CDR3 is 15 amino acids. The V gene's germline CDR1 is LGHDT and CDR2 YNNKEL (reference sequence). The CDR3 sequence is CASSQVPPRGAGYTF. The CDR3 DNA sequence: TGTGCCAGCAGCCAAGTCCCTCCGAGGGGGGCTGGCTACACCTTC.

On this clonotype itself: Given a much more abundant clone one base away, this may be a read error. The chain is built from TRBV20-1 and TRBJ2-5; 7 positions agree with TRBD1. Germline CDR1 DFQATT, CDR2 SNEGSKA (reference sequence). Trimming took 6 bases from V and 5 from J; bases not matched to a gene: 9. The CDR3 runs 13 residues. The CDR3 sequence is CSAFGQEAETQYF. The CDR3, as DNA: TGCAGTGCCTTTGGACAGGAGGCTGAGACCCAGTACTTC.

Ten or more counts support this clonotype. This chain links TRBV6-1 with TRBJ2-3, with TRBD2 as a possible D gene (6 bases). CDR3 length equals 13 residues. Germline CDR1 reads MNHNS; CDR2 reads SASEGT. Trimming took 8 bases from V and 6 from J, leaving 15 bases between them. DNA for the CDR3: TGTGCCAGCGCGCTGGGGGGTGAGGATACGCAGTATTTT. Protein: CASALGGEDTQYF.